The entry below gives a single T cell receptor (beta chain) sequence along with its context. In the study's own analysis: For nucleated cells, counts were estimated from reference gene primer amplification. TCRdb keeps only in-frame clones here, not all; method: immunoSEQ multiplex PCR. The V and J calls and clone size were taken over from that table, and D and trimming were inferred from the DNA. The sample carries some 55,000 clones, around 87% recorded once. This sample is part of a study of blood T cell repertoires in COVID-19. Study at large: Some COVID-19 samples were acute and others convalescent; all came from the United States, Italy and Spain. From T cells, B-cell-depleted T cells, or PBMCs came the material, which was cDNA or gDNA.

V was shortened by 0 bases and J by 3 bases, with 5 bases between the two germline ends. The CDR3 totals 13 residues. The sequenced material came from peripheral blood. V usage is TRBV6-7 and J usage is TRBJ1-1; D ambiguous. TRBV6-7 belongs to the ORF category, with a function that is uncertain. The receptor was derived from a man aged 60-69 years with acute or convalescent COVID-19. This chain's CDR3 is CASSYSRDTEAFF. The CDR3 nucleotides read TGTGCCAGCAGTTACTCCCGGGACACTGAAGCTTTCTTT.